The T cell receptor beta chain described here comes from a study of blood T cell repertoires in COVID-19. On the study more broadly: Spain, Italy and the United States supplied samples that represented acute and convalescent COVID-19. T cells, B-cell-depleted T cells, or PBMCs provided the cDNA or gDNA that served as material.

Source study methods: The authors estimated nucleated cell counts from reference gene primer amplification. The assay was immunoSEQ multiplex PCR, and TCRdb's table has in-frame clones only and misses some. For V, J and clone size, that table is used; D and trimming come from the DNA. The table lists about 200,000 clones, more than 85% of them singletons, with about 0.8% in the top ten. Unmatched junction bases numbered 7, after V lost 5 bases and J lost 4 bases. The CDR3 sequence is 14 residues long. Germline V gives CDR1 KGHSH, CDR2 LQKENI. Seattle's cohort entered during active infection and was followed longitudinally.

The clonotype originates from a man aged 55 to 70 with COVID-19, enrolled during active disease. What was sequenced was peripheral blood. The chain is built from TRBV18 and TRBJ1-1; 7 bases fit TRBD1. CDR3 protein: CASSIRDRVTEAFF. CDR3 nucleotides: TGTGCCAGCTCAATTCGCGACAGGGTCACTGAAGCTTTCTTT.